The 8 T cell receptor beta chains presented below share a single source sample, sequenced in a study of blood T cell repertoires in COVID-19. Generated by immunoSEQ multiplex PCR, the TCRdb table keeps only in-frame clones and is missing some. This table holds 150,000 to 200,000 clones, approximately 84% found once. The specimen sequenced was peripheral blood. These receptors were collected from a woman aged 80 or over with acute or convalescent COVID-19.

The chain recombines TRBV5-1 with TRBJ1-2, with D hard to call. Germline-derived CDR1 and CDR2 are SGHRS and YFSETQ. Trimming cost V 5 bases and J 8 bases, with 28 bases left between them. The CDR3 is 17 amino acids. CDR3 nucleotides: TGCGCCAGCAGGCCACTCCCGGGAGAACTACTCCTTTGGGGCTACACCTTC. Protein product: CASRPLPGELLLWGYTF.

The V and J genes are TRBV6-1 and TRBJ1-2, with TRBD1 as a possible D gene (5 bases). Trimming removed 3 bases at V and 0 bases at J, with 11 bases between. The CDR3 consists of 15 residues. Germline CDR1 is MNHNS and CDR2 is SASEGT. The CDR3 bases are TGTGCCAGCAGTGAGGGGCTAGGGGCTAACTATGGCTACACCTTC. It codes for CASSEGLGANYGYTF.

V gene TRBV5-5 combines with J gene TRBJ1-2; weak D call: TRBD1 (6 bases). Germline V CDR1 and CDR2: SGHKS, YYEKEE (reference sequence). The V end lost 5 bases, the J end lost 0 bases, and 14 bases lay between the germline ends. CDR3 length: 15 residues. CDR3 sequence reads: CASRDRPGANYGYTF. CDR3 bases: TGTGCCAGCAGAGACAGGCCAGGAGCTAACTATGGCTACACCTTC. The full variable domain, completed using reference TRBV5-5 and TRBJ1-2, is DAGVTQSPTHLIKTRGQQVTLRCSPISGHKSVSWYQQVLGQGPQFIFQYYEKEERGRGNFPDRFSARQFPNYSSELNVNALLLGDSALYLCASRDRPGANYGYTFGSGTRLTVV.

In this sample, this clone turned up a few times. The genes are TRBV9 and TRBJ2-1; 8 bases are shared with TRBD2. CDR1 SGDLS and CDR2 YYNGEE come from the germline V gene. CDR3 length: 16 residues. The V gene end was trimmed by 3 bases and the J gene end by 0 bases; junction bases not matched to a gene: 5. As DNA, the CDR3 is TGTGCCAGCAGCGAAAGCAGCGGGAGCTCCTACAATGAGCAGTTCTTC. This translates into CASSESSGSSYNEQFF.

V and J are TRBV2 and TRBJ2-1; TRBD2 matches at 9 bases. The CDR3 has 16 residues. CDR1 and CDR2 (germline): SNHLY, FYNNEI. J lost 5 bases, V lost 4 bases, and 9 bases had no gene match. The CDR3 reads CASSVLWGLADNEQFF. The CDR3 DNA reads as TGTGCCAGCAGTGTACTCTGGGGACTAGCCGACAATGAGCAGTTCTTC.

The chain has TRBV10-1 and TRBJ2-3; the D gene is possibly TRBD2 (7 bases). The CDR3 is 15 amino acids. Trimming left V 3 bases short and J 6 bases short, with 16 bases between. CDR1 and CDR2 (germline): WNHNN, SYGVQD (reference sequence). This CDR3 reads CASSDGRRGPDTQYF. CDR3 DNA: TGCGCCAGCAGTGACGGACGGCGGGGGCCGGATACGCAGTATTTT.

The rearrangement uses TRBV24-1 and TRBJ2-1, with 8 positions matching TRBD2. This CDR3 region has 15 residues. Unmatched junction bases numbered 7, after V lost 3 bases and J lost 7 bases. The germline V gene has CDR1 KGHDR and CDR2 SFDVKD. The CDR3 DNA is TGTGCCACCAGTGATCGGGGGGGACTAGAAAATGAGCAGTTCTTC. Protein sequence: CATSDRGGLENEQFF.

Points on this clone: Its ends do not fully match the called genes, so a read error is possible. This sequence joins TRBV20-1 and TRBJ1-2; TRBD1 aligns across 7 bases. Looked up from germline, CDR1 is DFQATT and CDR2 is SNEGSKA (reference sequence). This CDR3 has 11 amino acids. The CDR3 loop reads CSARYGTDPVF. In DNA form, the CDR3 reads TGCAGTGCTAGATACGGGACAGACCCTGTCTTC.